The T cell receptor (beta chain) under discussion was sequenced for a study of spatial heterogeneity in lung cancer (dated by TCRdb to between 2019 and 2020). Regarding the complete study: More beta-chain than alpha-chain transcripts were consistently detected, likely reflecting higher beta-chain transcript abundance. The study quantitatively compared TCR alpha and beta repertoires across multiple tumor regions, matched nontumor lung and blood in non-small cell lung cancer. At surgery, around 200 tumor regions, around 65 matched nontumor lung samples and 45 to 60 PBMC samples were TCR-sequenced for both alpha and beta chains. Nonsynonymous mutation counts, determined by whole-exome sequencing of tumor tissue, were related to features of the TCR repertoire. In the raw uncorrected reads, each unique combination of TCR and UMI appeared more than ten times on average.

This clonotype was found many times. The antigen it recognizes is unknown. Per-base quality was not reported, and no clone a single base away is much larger than it. Counted from cysteine to phenylalanine, this CDR3 has 16 amino acids. The retained sequence is limited to the CDR3, 48 bases, with the frame set at the first base. The germline V gene supplies CDR1 MNHEY and CDR2 SVGEGT. The germline ends are 20 bases apart after V is trimmed by 4 bases and J by 5 bases. Summary of the overall study and its limitations: Confirming at a functional level the hypothesis that regional TCRs recognize regional mutations was considered to require additional single-cell paired TCR alpha and beta sequencing. Ubiquitous expanded tumor TCRs showed up in blood more often at tumor resection than at routine follow-up.

The method behind the library was 5' RACE. TCRdb names NextSeq 500 as the instrument used. The TCR library protocol attached a unique molecular identifier to each TCR cDNA molecule to allow correction of PCR and sequencing errors. The authors processed their data as follows. TCR identification, UMI-based error correction and CDR3 extraction were all carried out with Decombinator tools. TCRs above a frequency of 2 per 1,000, corresponding to the top 1% of the tumor frequency distribution, were defined as expanded. Rényi diversity was computed with the R vegan package after subsampling each repertoire 100 times to 5,000 TCRs. CDR3 similarity networks were constructed using string-kernel similarity of amino acid triplets, with links drawn between CDR3s whose pairwise similarity was above 0.82. Using fastp at Q25 and MiXCR, TCRdb reprocessed the public reads and kept productive beta chains. Each entry merges the rows of one CDR3 protein and shows their most common DNA and genes. TCRdb's processing, not the authors' own work, is the source of the V and J calls. The sample includes roughly 10,000 distinct CDR3 sequences, with roughly 25% observed a single time. The top ten constitute roughly 30% of the sample.

The sample's time point, from its label and the paper: sample taken at primary tumor resection. Without any cell sorting, TCR sequencing was performed on whole RNA extracted either from tumor and nontumor lung tissue or from cryopreserved PBMC samples. Donors were 72 patients with early-stage, untreated non-small cell lung cancer from the lung TRACERx cohort. Patients were selected for TCR sequencing only if sufficient RNA was available from at least two tumor regions. Sequencing was performed on PBMCs, taken at surgery. This clonotype was sampled from a female donor with early-stage non-small cell lung cancer. The receptor chain draws on TRBV6-2 or TRBV6-3 and TRBJ1-1; no D segment can be confidently identified. The sequence in DNA is TGTGCCAGCAGTTCCCCACAGATAACCCTCAGGACTGAAGCTTTCTTT. Its protein reads: CASSSPQITLRTEAFF.